This T cell receptor (beta chain) was profiled in a study of beta chain features in type 1 diabetes. This clone occurred a few times. The antigen remains unidentified. The study reverse transcribed the entire isolated RNA, so it sequenced expressed TCRB transcripts. Method: immunoSEQ multiplex PCR; TCRdb's copy keeps in-frame clones and lacks some. The table shows some 250,000 clones, with approximately 10% occurring only once. Study findings and constraints: Significant though moderate, a shortening of TCRB CDR3s appeared in all four CD4+ subsets of Type 1 diabetes patients.

CDR3 length: 12 amino acids. Trimming stripped 10 bases from V and 7 bases from J, with 17 bases between. The germline V gene encodes CDR1 LNHDA and CDR2 SQIVND (reference sequence). This receptor was obtained from a man aged 30 to 39 with type 1 diabetes. The sample consisted of naive CD4+ T cells from blood. The gene calls are TRBV19 and TRBJ2-7; tentative D call: TRBD1 (6 bases). CDR3 bases: TGTGCCACTCGGACAGAAGGAAGAGAGCAGTACTTC. Translated: CATRTEGREQYF.